Given below is one T cell receptor (beta chain) in context. The data are from a study of blood T cell repertoires in COVID-19. In germline, CDR1 is LGHDT, CDR2 YNNKEL (reference sequence). This CDR3 is built from 21 residues. V lost 4 bases and J lost 0; bases outside the gene matches: 19. Generated by immunoSEQ multiplex PCR, the TCRdb table keeps only in-frame clones and is missing some. Of approximately 200,000 clones in the sample, approximately 80% were seen once. V is TRBV3-1 (or the pseudogene TRBV3-2) and J is TRBJ1-4, with 8 bases matching TRBD1. The sequence came from a man aged 35-49 years who had recovered from COVID-19. Material: PBMCs or T cells enriched from blood (not recorded which). CDR3 protein: CASSPTPAWGRGRATNEKLFF. Written as DNA, the CDR3 is TGTGCCAGCAGCCCCACCCCGGCATGGGGCAGGGGGCGGGCAACTAATGAAAAACTGTTTTTT.